This is a list of T cell receptor beta chains from one sample in a study of patients and donors after allogeneic stem cell transplantation. Each CDR3 protein is one row after TCRdb ran MiXCR on the RT-PCR reads. This table holds about 40,000 distinct CDR3 sequences, 25% to 35% found once. Material: blood, either unsorted or a sorted T cell fraction (not recorded which). These TCRs come from a human donor who was either an allogeneic HSCT recipient or a stem cell or donor lymphocyte infusion donor (not recorded which). It is not recorded whose cells these are; they may come from a transplant donor. The CDR3 runs from the conserved cysteine through the conserved F or W.

j_call	v_call	cdr3_aa
TRBJ2-3	TRBV12-3/TRBV12-4	CASRGLAGFGTDTQYF
TRBJ1-2	TRBV5-6	CASSPKTGYYGYTF
TRBJ2-2	TRBV7-3	CASSLGGLFGELFF
TRBJ2-5	TRBV7-2	CASSLVWGETQYF
TRBJ2-2	TRBV5-1	CASSFDGYTGELFF
TRBJ2-7	TRBV20-1	CSARVSRDGETYEQYF
TRBJ1-1	TRBV28	CASTDSDTEAFF
TRBJ2-3	TRBV7-2	CASSLTSSDTQYF
TRBJ2-4	TRBV12-3/TRBV12-4	CASSHRENIQYF
TRBJ1-6	TRBV28	CASSSGAGGLSPLHF
TRBJ2-1	TRBV11-1	CASSFGGTSARGSYNEQFF
TRBJ2-1	TRBV20-1	CSARVPPTGEYNEQFF
TRBJ2-5	TRBV5-1	CASSLNTGTSGSWETQYF
TRBJ1-2	TRBV6-6	CASSYSKFQYGYTF
TRBJ2-7	TRBV5-1	CASSTDRVSYEQYF
TRBJ2-4	TRBV3-1	CASSRSTSGSRNIQYF
TRBJ1-2	TRBV5-4	CASSQINRGDNYGYTF